This record looks at one T cell receptor (beta chain) sequence and its context. The data were produced by immunoSEQ multiplex PCR, yet TCRdb's version contains in-frame clones alone and is incomplete. The sample shows around 310,000 clones, almost 90% of them seen only once. Treatment defined: 15 to 20 received Ad26.COV2.S at low or high dose, single or two shots; several received placebo; per-sample allocation not given. Day 63 following the first vaccine or placebo injection was when the samples were taken. This sample was taken from a study of Ad26.COV2.S vaccination and SARS-CoV-2 variants. Study-wide background: Once or twice, 56 days apart, Ad26.COV2.S was delivered intramuscularly.

The TCR sequence derives from a person between 18 and 65 years old who received the Ad26.COV2.S COVID-19 vaccine or a placebo. Sequencing used peripheral blood, obtained in a trial of Ad26.COV2.S vaccine versus placebo.

The CDR3 DNA sequence: TGTGCCAGCAGCCCACTTCGTACTAGCGGGAGGGGGAACCAAGAGACCCAGTACTTC. As protein: CASSPLRTSGRGNQETQYF. The rearrangement links TRBV7-9 to TRBJ2-5; 13 bases fit TRBD2. CDR3 length equals 19 residues. After removal of 5 bases from V and 0 bases from J, the junction contained 12 bases not matched to a gene. Per the germline V gene, CDR1 is SEHNR and CDR2 is FQNEAQ (reference sequence).